The 12 T cell receptor beta chains in this list originate from one sample, sequenced in a study of blood T cell repertoires in COVID-19. Data came from immunoSEQ multiplex PCR; TCRdb stores just in-frame clones and leaves some out. The sample consists of about 200,000 clones, 90% of them appearing once. What was sequenced was peripheral blood. The source is a man aged 50-60 years with acute or convalescent COVID-19.

The V and J genes are TRBV28 and TRBJ2-7; D may be TRBD2 (5 bases). The length of the CDR3 is 17 residues. V lost 4 bases to trimming and J lost 4 bases, with 23 bases between them. Germline CDR1 and CDR2: MDHEN and SYDVKM. CDR3 sequence (DNA): TGTGCCAGCAGTTCAACGCAGACTATCCCGGGTTCGTACGAGCAGTACTTC. It codes for CASSSTQTIPGSYEQYF.

The J gene is TRBJ2-1, the V gene TRBV6-1, with TRBD2 matching 8 bases. V shed 1 base and J 0 bases; nucleotides not matched to a gene: 2. Germline CDR1 and CDR2: MNHNS and SASEGT. The CDR3 covers 16 residues. CDR3 coding DNA: TGTGCCAGCAGTGAAGTAGGGACTAGCTCCTACAATGAGCAGTTCTTC. It yields the protein CASSEVGTSSYNEQFF.

V gene TRBV27 combines with J gene TRBJ1-1, with a tentative D call TRBD1 (6 bases). This CDR3 has 16 residues. Germline-derived CDR1 and CDR2 are MNHEY and SMNVEV (reference sequence). V gave up 6 bases and J gave up 0 bases, with 17 bases separating them. CDR3 coding DNA: TGTGCCAGCAGCGACCTCAGACAGGACATGAACACTGAAGCTTTCTTT. This encodes CASSDLRQDMNTEAFF.

The rearrangement links TRBV2 to TRBJ1-1; the D gene is possibly TRBD1 (6 bases). Trimming pared 2 bases from V and 0 bases from J, leaving 13 bases between. The CDR3 spans 16 residues. CDR1 and CDR2 (germline): SNHLY, FYNNEI. CDR3: CASSEQGWLMNTEAFF. CDR3 DNA sequence: TGTGCCAGCAGTGAACAGGGGTGGTTGATGAACACTGAAGCTTTCTTT. The full variable domain, in which reference TRBV2 and TRBJ1-1 provide the parts outside the CDR3, is EPEVTQTPSHQVTQMGQEVILRCVPISNHLYFYWYRQILGQKVEFLVSFYNNEISEKSEIFDDQFSVERPDGSNFTLKIRSTKLEDSAMYFCASSEQGWLMNTEAFFGQGTRLTVV.

The rearrangement joins TRBV2 to TRBJ2-3; a weak D match, TRBD2 (5 bases). Trimming took 2 bases from V and 1 from J, leaving 13 bases between them. The CDR3 is 16 amino acids. Germline V gene sequence: CDR1 SNHLY, CDR2 FYNNEI. CDR3 residues: CASSEWVARRTDTQYF. DNA for the CDR3: TGTGCCAGCAGTGAATGGGTAGCGAGACGCACAGATACGCAGTATTTT.

This chain connects TRBV6-5 to TRBJ1-4; 7 bases match TRBD1. This CDR3 contains 15 residues. V gave up 6 bases and J gave up 10 bases; unmatched junction bases: 14. The germline gives CDR1 MNHEY, CDR2 SVGAGI. In nucleotides, the CDR3 is TGTGCCAGCAGCCAACGGGACAGAGTGTATGGAAAACTGTTTTTT. Encoded protein: CASSQRDRVYGKLFF.

In its sample, this clone was seen a few times. J is TRBJ2-7 and V is TRBV4-2; D perhaps matches TRBD2 (5 bases). V lost 2 bases and J lost 5, with 19 bases in between. CDR1 is LGHNA and CDR2 is YNFKEQ in the germline V gene. The CDR3 is 16 amino acids. This CDR3 is CASSQLGSGPEDEQYF. The DNA for the CDR3 is TGTGCCAGCAGCCAACTGGGGAGTGGCCCTGAGGACGAGCAGTACTTC.

The gene calls are TRBV5-1 and TRBJ2-7, with 8 nucleotides matching TRBD2. With 0 bases clipped from V and 1 base from J, the junction kept 3 bases outside the gene matches. Germline V CDR1 and CDR2: SGHRS, YFSETQ. CDR3 length: 15 amino acids. In DNA form, the CDR3 reads TGCGCCAGCAGCTTGGCCCCGGGGGGGTCCTACGAGCAGTACTTC. Protein sequence: CASSLAPGGSYEQYF.

The V and J genes are TRBV5-4 and TRBJ1-3; D uncertain. In germline, CDR1 is SGHNT, CDR2 YYREEE (reference sequence). With 1 base removed from V and 0 bases from J, the gap between germline ends came to 11 bases. There are 16 residues in the CDR3. The CDR3, as DNA: TGTGCCAGCAGCTTGTTTGTCGGCGGCTCTGGAAACACCATATATTTT. Its translation is CASSLFVGGSGNTIYF. Combining the CDR3 with reference TRBV5-4 and TRBJ1-3 gives the whole variable domain ETGVTQSPTHLIKTRGQQVTLRCSSQSGHNTVSWYQQALGQGPQFIFQYYREEENGRGNFPPRFSGLQFPNYSSELNVNALELDDSALYLCASSLFVGGSGNTIYFGEGSWLTVV.

The chain has TRBV6-2 or TRBV6-3 and TRBJ2-2; D remains ambiguous. The V gene lost 2 bases and the J gene lost 0 bases, with 7 bases spanning the gap. Germline lookup yields CDR1 MNHEY and CDR2 SVGEGT. CDR3 size: 15 residues. CDR3 amino acids: CASSYQDSNTGELFF. The CDR3, as DNA: TGTGCCAGCAGTTACCAGGATTCGAACACCGGGGAGCTGTTTTTT.

The chain combines TRBV11-2 with TRBJ2-1, with D maybe TRBD1 (5 bases). This CDR3 has 12 amino acids. V lost 5 bases and J 9 bases, leaving 11 bases between the germline ends. The germline CDR1 and CDR2 sequences are SGHAT and FQNNGV. In nucleotides, the CDR3 is TGTGCCAGCAGCATACAGGTGATTGAGCAGTTCTTC. Its protein is CASSIQVIEQFF.

This clone was seen once. The rearrangement links TRBV28 to TRBJ2-1; TRBD2 might be the D (5 bases). Trimming took 2 bases from V and 7 from J, leaving 6 bases between them. Per germline, CDR1 MDHEN and CDR2 SYDVKM. This CDR3 contains 12 residues. The DNA for the CDR3 is TGTGCCAGCAGTTTAGAGGGTAATGAGCAGTTCTTC. Encoded protein: CASSLEGNEQFF.